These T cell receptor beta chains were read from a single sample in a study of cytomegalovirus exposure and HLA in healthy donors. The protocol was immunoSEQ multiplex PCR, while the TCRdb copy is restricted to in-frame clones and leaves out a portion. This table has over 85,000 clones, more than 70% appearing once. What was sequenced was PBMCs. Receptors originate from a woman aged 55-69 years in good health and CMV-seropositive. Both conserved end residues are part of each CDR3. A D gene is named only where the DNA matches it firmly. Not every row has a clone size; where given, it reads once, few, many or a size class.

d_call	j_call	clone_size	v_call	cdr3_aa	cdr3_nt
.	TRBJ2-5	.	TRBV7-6	CASSLAFGVQETQYF	TGTGCCAGCAGCTTAGCTTTCGGGGTTCAAGAGACCCAGTACTTC
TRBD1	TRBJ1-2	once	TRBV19	CASKPGQQNYGYTF	TGTGCCAGCAAGCCGGGACAGCAGAACTATGGCTACACCTTC
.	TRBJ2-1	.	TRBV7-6	CASSSELPTNTYNEQFF	TGTGCCAGCAGCTCCGAGCTACCGACTAACACCTACAATGAGCAGTTCTTC
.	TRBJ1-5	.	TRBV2	CASSTSRQDPGQPQHF	TGTGCCAGCAGTACCTCGAGACAGGACCCGGGGCAGCCCCAGCATTTT
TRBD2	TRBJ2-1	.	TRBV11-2	CASSLDRVSGRTEQFF	TGTGCCAGCAGCTTAGATCGAGTTAGCGGGAGAACGGAGCAGTTCTTC
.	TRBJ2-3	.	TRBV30	CAWSVRDTQYF	TGTGCCTGGAGTGTGAGAGATACGCAGTATTTT
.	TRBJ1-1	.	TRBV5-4	CASRNGRRAEAFF	TGTGCCAGCAGAAACGGGAGGCGGGCTGAAGCTTTCTTT
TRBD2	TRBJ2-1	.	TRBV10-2	CASSELRTSGRGNEQFF	TGCGCCAGCAGTGAGCTCAGGACTAGCGGGAGGGGCAATGAGCAGTTCTTC
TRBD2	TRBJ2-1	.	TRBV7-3	CASSLGLAGVEQFF	TGTGCCAGCAGCTTAGGGCTAGCGGGAGTAGAGCAGTTCTTC
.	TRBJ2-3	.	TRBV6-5	CASIGTAAADTQYF	TGTGCCAGCATCGGAACAGCAGCGGCAGATACGCAGTATTTT
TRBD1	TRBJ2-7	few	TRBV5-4	CASSVTGTGGEQYF	TGTGCCAGCAGCGTAACCGGGACAGGTGGCGAGCAGTACTTC
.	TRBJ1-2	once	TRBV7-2	CASSEQGVYGYTF	TGTGCCAGCAGCGAACAGGGAGTTTATGGCTACACCTTC
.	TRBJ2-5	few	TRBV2	CASSDRGRGETQYF	TGTGCCAGCAGTGACAGGGGGCGGGGGGAGACCCAGTACTTC
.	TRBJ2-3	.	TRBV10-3	CAGGGGGIQGDTQYF	TGTGCCGGGGGTGGAGGGGGCATTCAAGGAGATACGCAGTATTTT
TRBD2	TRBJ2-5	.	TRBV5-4	CASSLEAGDETQYF	TGTGCCAGCAGCTTGGAGGCGGGGGACGAGACCCAGTACTTC
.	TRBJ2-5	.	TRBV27	CASSPRGILSETQYF	TGTGCCAGCAGTCCCCGGGGTATCCTTTCGGAGACCCAGTACTTC
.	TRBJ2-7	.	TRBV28	CATKTPAGYEQYF	TGTGCCACCAAGACTCCCGCGGGCTACGAGCAGTACTTC
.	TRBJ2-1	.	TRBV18	CASSPGMTGRNEQFF	TGTGCCAGCTCACCTGGGATGACAGGGAGGAATGAGCAGTTCTTC
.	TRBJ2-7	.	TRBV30	CAWSLAASYEQYF	TGTGCCTGGAGTTTAGCGGCCTCCTACGAGCAGTACTTC
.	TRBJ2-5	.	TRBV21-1	CARAHRETQYF	TGTGCCAGAGCACACAGAGAGACCCAGTACTTC
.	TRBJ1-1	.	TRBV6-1	CASSELGDEAFF	TGTGCCAGCAGTGAACTGGGAGATGAAGCTTTCTTT
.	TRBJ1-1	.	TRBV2	CASSDGRVRTEAFF	TGTGCCAGCAGTGATGGCAGGGTACGAACTGAAGCTTTCTTT
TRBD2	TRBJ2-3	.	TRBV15	CATSRGGTRGPDTQYF	TGTGCCACCAGCAGAGGAGGGACTAGGGGCCCGGATACGCAGTATTTT
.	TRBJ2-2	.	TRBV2	CASKDGVPLELFF	TGTGCCAGCAAGGACGGGGTGCCCCTGGAGCTGTTTTTT
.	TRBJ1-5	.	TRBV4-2	CASSQEEAGSQPQHF	TGTGCCAGCAGCCAAGAAGAGGCGGGGAGTCAGCCCCAGCATTTT
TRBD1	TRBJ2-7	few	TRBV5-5	CASITLGQGGGEQYF	TGTGCCAGCATCACCCTGGGACAGGGAGGAGGTGAGCAGTACTTC
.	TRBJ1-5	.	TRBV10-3	CAISESGNSNQPQHF	TGTGCCATCAGTGAATCGGGGAATAGCAATCAGCCCCAGCATTTT
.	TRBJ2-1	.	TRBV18	CASSPVSNIDEQFF	TGTGCCAGCTCACCCGTCTCAAACATCGATGAGCAGTTCTTC
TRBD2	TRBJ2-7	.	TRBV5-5	CASSFDRPSGWNNEQYF	TGTGCCAGCAGCTTCGATCGCCCTAGCGGGTGGAATAACGAGCAGTACTTC
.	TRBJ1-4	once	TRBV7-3	CASSRARGEKLFF	TGTGCCAGCAGTAGGGCCCGGGGTGAAAAACTGTTTTTT
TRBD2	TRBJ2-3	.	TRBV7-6	CASAYGGSKDTQYF	TGTGCCAGCGCATACGGGGGGAGTAAAGATACGCAGTATTTT
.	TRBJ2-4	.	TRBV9	CASSIPGRKRNIQYF	TGTGCCAGCAGCATCCCAGGGAGGAAAAGAAACATTCAGTACTTC
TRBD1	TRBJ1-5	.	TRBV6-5	CASSYEQGAGQPQHF	TGTGCCAGCAGTTATGAACAGGGGGCAGGTCAGCCCCAGCATTTT
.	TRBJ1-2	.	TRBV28	CASGAGTEGGYTF	TGTGCCAGCGGTGCGGGGACGGAGGGCGGCTACACCTTC
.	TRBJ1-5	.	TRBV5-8	CASSLTGNNQPQHF	TGTGCCAGCAGCTTGACAGGAAACAATCAGCCCCAGCATTTT
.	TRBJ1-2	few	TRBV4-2	CASSQERGGNYGYTF	TGTGCCAGCAGCCAAGAAAGGGGAGGAAACTATGGCTACACCTTC
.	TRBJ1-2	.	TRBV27	CASKGHGGALDYTF	TGTGCCAGCAAGGGTCACGGGGGAGCTCTGGACTACACCTTC
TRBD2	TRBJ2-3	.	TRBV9	CASSVAGGPSDTQYF	TGTGCCAGCAGTGTAGCGGGAGGGCCTAGCGATACGCAGTATTTT
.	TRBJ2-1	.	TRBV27	CASSTFVGTYEQFF	TGTGCCAGCAGTACGTTCGTTGGCACATATGAGCAGTTCTTC
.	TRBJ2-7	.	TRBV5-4	CASSLDGPRDEQYF	TGTGCCAGCAGCTTGGATGGCCCGCGGGACGAGCAGTACTTC
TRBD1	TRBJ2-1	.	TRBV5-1	CASRTVVARWGRGGGQFF	TGCGCCAGCAGAACTGTTGTCGCCCGGTGGGGTCGAGGGGGCGGGCAGTTCTTC
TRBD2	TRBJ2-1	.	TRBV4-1	CASRKRAPQGLAGVYNEQFF	TGCGCCAGCAGGAAAAGAGCGCCTCAGGGACTAGCGGGAGTCTACAATGAGCAGTTCTTC
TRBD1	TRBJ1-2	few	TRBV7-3	CASSPGQGNYGYTF	TGTGCCAGCAGCCCGGGACAGGGGAACTATGGCTACACCTTC
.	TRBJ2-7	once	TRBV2	CASSEGPGGEQYF	TGTGCCAGCAGTGAAGGGCCCGGGGGAGAGCAGTACTTC
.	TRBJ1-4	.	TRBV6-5	CASSYSSGAREKLFF	TGTGCCAGCAGTTACTCGTCAGGGGCGCGAGAAAAACTGTTTTTT
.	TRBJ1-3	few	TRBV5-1	CASSPPTGPGNTIYF	TGCGCCAGCAGCCCCCCCACAGGGCCCGGAAACACCATATATTTT
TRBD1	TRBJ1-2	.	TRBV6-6	CASSSSQGEYGYTF	TGTGCCAGCAGTTCCTCACAGGGGGAGTATGGCTACACCTTC
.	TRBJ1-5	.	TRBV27	CASSPRQGGEYSNQPQHF	TGTGCCAGCAGTCCCCGGCAAGGGGGAGAGTATAGCAATCAGCCCCAGCATTTT
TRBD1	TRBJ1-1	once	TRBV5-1	CASRIEPATGLAEAFF	TGCGCCAGCAGGATCGAACCCGCGACAGGGCTGGCTGAAGCTTTCTTT
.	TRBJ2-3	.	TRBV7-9	CASSPNLGRRGTDTQYF	TGTGCCAGCAGCCCGAATCTAGGTCGACGAGGCACAGATACGCAGTATTTT
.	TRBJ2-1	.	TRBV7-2	CASSSRSRGPGYNEQFF	TGTGCCAGCAGCTCTAGGAGTAGGGGCCCCGGGTACAATGAGCAGTTCTTC
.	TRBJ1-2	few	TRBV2	CASSPGNGYTF	TGTGCCAGCAGCCCAGGGAACGGCTACACCTTC
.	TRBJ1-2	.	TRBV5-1	CASSLDTGYGYTF	TGCGCCAGCAGCTTGGACACAGGTTATGGCTACACCTTC
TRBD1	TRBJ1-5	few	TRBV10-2	CASSDRDQPQHF	TGCGCCAGCAGCGACAGGGATCAGCCCCAGCATTTT
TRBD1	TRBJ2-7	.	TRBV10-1	CASSEGQGEDEQYF	TGCGCCAGCAGTGAGGGACAGGGTGAGGACGAGCAGTACTTC